These T cell receptor beta chains were read from a single sample in a study of read filtering for tumor transcriptome and immune sequencing. Each CDR3 protein is one row after TCRdb ran MiXCR on the reads. The sample comprises approximately 62,000 distinct CDR3 sequences, roughly 19% of which are singletons, and 11% rests with the top ten. Sequencing was performed on a population of CD138-negative cells sorted from bone marrow. These receptors all come from a donor aged 40 or older with multiple myeloma. The CDR3 runs from the conserved cysteine through the conserved F or W. Each record gives: CDR3 protein, CDR3 DNA, J gene, V gene, clone size, D gene. D genes are given only for firm matches. Clone size is shown for a subset of rows, as once, few, many or a class of expanded clone.

CDR3aa: CASSETSIGTQYF
CDR3nt: TGTGCCAGCAGTGAAACTAGTATCGGGACGCAGTATTTT
j_gene: TRBJ2-3
v_gene: TRBV6-1
abundance: many
d_gene: NA

CDR3aa: CAGSLMVTGGETQYF
CDR3nt: TGTGCCGGCAGCTTGATGGTGACAGGGGGAGAGACCCAGTACTTC
j_gene: TRBJ2-5
v_gene: TRBV5-4
abundance: NA
d_gene: TRBD1

CDR3aa: CASRETGRDTEAFF
CDR3nt: TGTGCCAGCAGGGAGACAGGCCGAGACACTGAAGCTTTCTTT
j_gene: TRBJ1-1
v_gene: TRBV6-1
abundance: many
d_gene: NA

CDR3aa: CSARTPGRRSEAFF
CDR3nt: TGCAGTGCTAGAACCCCGGGACGGCGGTCTGAAGCTTTCTTT
j_gene: TRBJ1-1
v_gene: TRBV20-1
abundance: many
d_gene: NA

CDR3aa: CASSSTVGNEKLFF
CDR3nt: TGCGCCAGCAGCTCGACAGTGGGAAATGAAAAACTGTTTTTT
j_gene: TRBJ1-4
v_gene: TRBV5-1
abundance: many
d_gene: NA

CDR3aa: CSVSYLAGADTQYF
CDR3nt: TGCAGCGTTTCATACCTAGCGGGAGCCGATACGCAGTATTTT
j_gene: TRBJ2-3
v_gene: TRBV29-1
abundance: many
d_gene: TRBD2

CDR3aa: CASSGLRYQGEQYF
CDR3nt: TGTGCCAGCAGCGGTTTGCGATACCAGGGGGAGCAGTACTTC
j_gene: TRBJ2-7
v_gene: TRBV7-9
abundance: NA
d_gene: NA

CDR3aa: CASSTPELFPYNEQFF
CDR3nt: TGTGCCAGTAGTACCCCGGAACTCTTCCCCTACAATGAGCAGTTCTTC
j_gene: TRBJ2-1
v_gene: TRBV19
abundance: many
d_gene: NA

CDR3aa: CSAPPSRVGSNQPQHF
CDR3nt: TGCAGTGCCCCCCCCTCCAGGGTTGGTAGCAATCAGCCCCAGCATTTT
j_gene: TRBJ1-5
v_gene: TRBV20-1
abundance: NA
d_gene: NA

CDR3aa: CASSSTGTSGAYTDTQYF
CDR3nt: TGTGCCAGCAGCTCAACCGGGACTAGCGGGGCCTATACAGATACGCAGTATTTT
j_gene: TRBJ2-3
v_gene: TRBV7-9
abundance: many
d_gene: TRBD2

CDR3aa: CSAAEETQYF
CDR3nt: TGCAGTGCTGCCGAAGAGACCCAGTACTTC
j_gene: TRBJ2-5
v_gene: TRBV20-1
abundance: many
d_gene: NA

CDR3aa: CATSLSGRQTGELFF
CDR3nt: TGTGCCACCAGTCTAAGCGGGAGGCAAACCGGGGAGCTGTTTTTT
j_gene: TRBJ2-2
v_gene: TRBV24-1
abundance: many
d_gene: TRBD2

CDR3aa: CSVERSYGYTF
CDR3nt: TGCAGCGTTGAACGGTCCTATGGCTACACCTTC
j_gene: TRBJ1-2
v_gene: TRBV29-1
abundance: many
d_gene: NA

CDR3aa: CATSAPTGNEQFF
CDR3nt: TGTGCCACCAGTGCCCCCACCGGGAATGAGCAGTTCTTC
j_gene: TRBJ2-1
v_gene: TRBV24-1
abundance: many
d_gene: NA

CDR3aa: CASSGGRGNNEQFF
CDR3nt: TGCGCCAGCAGTGGGGGCAGGGGTAACAATGAGCAGTTCTTC
j_gene: TRBJ2-1
v_gene: TRBV10-2
abundance: medium-sized
d_gene: NA

CDR3aa: CASSQSTGPQYEQYF
CDR3nt: TGTGCCAGCAGCCAATCCACGGGCCCCCAATACGAGCAGTACTTC
j_gene: TRBJ2-7
v_gene: TRBV3-1
abundance: NA
d_gene: NA

CDR3aa: CAWSVLLGGDEQFF
CDR3nt: TGTGCCTGGAGTGTACTATTAGGTGGCGATGAGCAGTTCTTC
j_gene: TRBJ2-1
v_gene: TRBV30
abundance: few
d_gene: NA

CDR3aa: CASASGANVLTF
CDR3nt: TGTGCCAGCGCATCTGGGGCCAACGTCCTGACTTTC
j_gene: TRBJ2-6
v_gene: TRBV2
abundance: medium-sized
d_gene: NA

CDR3aa: CASSQELHRSQETQYF
CDR3nt: TGTGCCAGCAGCCAAGAGTTACATCGCAGTCAAGAGACCCAGTACTTC
j_gene: TRBJ2-5
v_gene: TRBV14
abundance: many
d_gene: NA

CDR3aa: CASSPLAGAATDTQYF
CDR3nt: TGTGCCAGCAGTCCACTAGCGGGAGCCGCCACAGATACGCAGTATTTT
j_gene: TRBJ2-3
v_gene: TRBV2
abundance: few
d_gene: TRBD2

CDR3aa: CASSLWRAGDYYNEQFF
CDR3nt: TGTGCCAGCAGTTTATGGAGGGCGGGGGACTACTACAATGAGCAGTTCTTC
j_gene: TRBJ2-1
v_gene: TRBV28
abundance: many
d_gene: TRBD2

CDR3aa: CSVERDEQFF
CDR3nt: TGCAGCGTTGAAAGGGATGAGCAGTTCTTC
j_gene: TRBJ2-1
v_gene: TRBV29-1
abundance: few
d_gene: NA

CDR3aa: CASSASGSRSYEQYF
CDR3nt: TGTGCCAGTAGTGCTAGCGGGAGCCGCTCCTACGAGCAGTACTTC
j_gene: TRBJ2-7
v_gene: TRBV19
abundance: many
d_gene: TRBD2

CDR3aa: CASSFQGTGELFF
CDR3nt: TGTGCCAGCAGTTTCCAGGGTACCGGGGAGCTGTTTTTT
j_gene: TRBJ2-2
v_gene: TRBV12-3/TRBV12-4
abundance: many
d_gene: NA

CDR3aa: CSARDLREVYEQYF
CDR3nt: TGCAGTGCTAGAGATCTACGGGAGGTGTACGAGCAGTACTTC
j_gene: TRBJ2-7
v_gene: TRBV20-1
abundance: many
d_gene: TRBD2

CDR3aa: CASSYSSGGSEAFF
CDR3nt: TGTGCCAGCAGTTACTCGAGTGGTGGGTCTGAAGCTTTCTTT
j_gene: TRBJ1-1
v_gene: TRBV6-5
abundance: many
d_gene: NA

CDR3aa: CSARRTISGPDTQYF
CDR3nt: TGCAGTGCTAGGCGGACTATATCAGGTCCAGATACGCAGTATTTT
j_gene: TRBJ2-3
v_gene: TRBV20-1
abundance: NA
d_gene: NA

CDR3aa: CASSPPGLALYNEQFF
CDR3nt: TGTGCCAGCAGCCCCCCGGGACTAGCGTTATACAATGAGCAGTTCTTC
j_gene: TRBJ2-1
v_gene: TRBV3-1
abundance: NA
d_gene: TRBD2

CDR3aa: CASSLDSYNSPLHF
CDR3nt: TGTGCCAGCAGCTTAGACTCCTATAATTCACCCCTCCACTTT
j_gene: TRBJ1-6
v_gene: TRBV7-9
abundance: many
d_gene: NA

CDR3aa: CSALTQGGVVHNEQFF
CDR3nt: TGCAGTGCTTTAACCCAGGGAGGGGTGGTACACAATGAGCAGTTCTTC
j_gene: TRBJ2-1
v_gene: TRBV20-1
abundance: many
d_gene: TRBD2

CDR3aa: CASSPGTSGGPSTDTQYF
CDR3nt: TGTGCCAGCAGCCCCGGGACTAGCGGGGGTCCAAGCACAGATACGCAGTATTTT
j_gene: TRBJ2-3
v_gene: TRBV11-1
abundance: many
d_gene: TRBD2

CDR3aa: CSASYGYTF
CDR3nt: TGCAGTGCTTCATATGGCTACACCTTC
j_gene: TRBJ1-2
v_gene: TRBV20-1
abundance: many
d_gene: NA

CDR3aa: CAWTLVRGLGETQYF
CDR3nt: TGTGCCTGGACCCTTGTTAGAGGACTGGGGGAGACCCAGTACTTC
j_gene: TRBJ2-5
v_gene: TRBV30
abundance: many
d_gene: NA

CDR3aa: CFSSPHLVRSGTNNEQFF
CDR3nt: TGTTTCAGCAGCCCCCATCTCGTCCGGTCAGGCACTAACAATGAGCAGTTCTTC
j_gene: TRBJ2-1
v_gene: TRBV7-2
abundance: NA
d_gene: NA

CDR3aa: CAIRDGKAGETQYF
CDR3nt: TGTGCCATCAGGGACGGGAAGGCTGGAGAGACCCAGTACTTC
j_gene: TRBJ2-5
v_gene: TRBV10-3
abundance: NA
d_gene: NA

CDR3aa: CSVRDYFTDTQYF
CDR3nt: TGCAGCGTTAGGGACTACTTCACAGATACGCAGTATTTT
j_gene: TRBJ2-3
v_gene: TRBV29-1
abundance: many
d_gene: TRBD2

CDR3aa: CASSWGQGLGVSQPQHF
CDR3nt: TGTGCCAGCAGCTGGGGACAGGGGTTGGGTGTCAGTCAGCCCCAGCATTTT
j_gene: TRBJ1-5
v_gene: TRBV5-6
abundance: NA
d_gene: TRBD1

CDR3aa: CASSHTRGRDTEAFF
CDR3nt: TGTGCCAGCAGCCACACCAGGGGACGGGACACTGAAGCTTTCTTT
j_gene: TRBJ1-1
v_gene: TRBV7-8
abundance: many
d_gene: NA

CDR3aa: CASSKGLAGREQYF
CDR3nt: TGTGCCAGCAGCAAAGGACTAGCGGGGAGGGAGCAGTACTTC
j_gene: TRBJ2-7
v_gene: TRBV27
abundance: many
d_gene: TRBD2

CDR3aa: CASTPLETESYNEQFF
CDR3nt: TGTGCCAGCACCCCCCTGGAGACGGAGTCCTACAATGAGCAGTTCTTC
j_gene: TRBJ2-1
v_gene: TRBV6-5
abundance: many
d_gene: NA

CDR3aa: CASSETSGRASYEQYF
CDR3nt: TGTGCCAGCAGTGAGACTAGCGGGAGGGCCTCCTACGAGCAGTACTTC
j_gene: TRBJ2-7
v_gene: TRBV28
abundance: many
d_gene: TRBD2

CDR3aa: CASSPATGRETQYF
CDR3nt: TGTGCCAGCAGTCCTGCCACCGGTAGGGAGACCCAGTACTTC
j_gene: TRBJ2-5
v_gene: TRBV28
abundance: many
d_gene: NA